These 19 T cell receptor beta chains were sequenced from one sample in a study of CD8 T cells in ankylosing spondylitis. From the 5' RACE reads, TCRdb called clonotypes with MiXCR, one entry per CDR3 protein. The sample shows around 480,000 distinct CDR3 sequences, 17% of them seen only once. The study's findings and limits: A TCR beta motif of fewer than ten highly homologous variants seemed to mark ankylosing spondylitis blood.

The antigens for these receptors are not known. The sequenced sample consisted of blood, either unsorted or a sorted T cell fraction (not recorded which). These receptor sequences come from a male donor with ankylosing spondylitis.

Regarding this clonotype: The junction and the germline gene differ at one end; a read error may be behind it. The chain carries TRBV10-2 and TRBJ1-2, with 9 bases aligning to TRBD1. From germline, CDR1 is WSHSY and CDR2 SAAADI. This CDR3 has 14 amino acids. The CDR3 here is CPSNRDRENYGYTF. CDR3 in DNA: TGCCCCAGCAACCGGGACAGGGAGAACTATGGCTACACCTTC.

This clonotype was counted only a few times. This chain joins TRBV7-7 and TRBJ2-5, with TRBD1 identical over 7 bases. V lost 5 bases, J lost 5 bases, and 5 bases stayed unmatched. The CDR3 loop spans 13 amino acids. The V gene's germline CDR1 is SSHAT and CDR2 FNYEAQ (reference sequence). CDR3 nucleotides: TGTGCCAGCAGCACAGACAGGGTGGAGACCCAGTACTTC. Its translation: CASSTDRVETQYF.

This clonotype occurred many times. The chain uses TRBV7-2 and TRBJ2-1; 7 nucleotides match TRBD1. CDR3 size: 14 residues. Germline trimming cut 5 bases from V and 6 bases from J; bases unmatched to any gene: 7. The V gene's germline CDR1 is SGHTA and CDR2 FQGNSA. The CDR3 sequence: CASSRSRQGNEQFF. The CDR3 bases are TGTGCCAGCAGCAGATCCAGACAGGGCAATGAGCAGTTCTTC.

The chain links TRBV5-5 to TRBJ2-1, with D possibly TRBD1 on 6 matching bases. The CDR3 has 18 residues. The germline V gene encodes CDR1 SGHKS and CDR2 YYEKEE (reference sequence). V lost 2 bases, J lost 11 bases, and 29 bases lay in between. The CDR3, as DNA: TGTGCCAGCAGCTTCAGTATACCAGACCCCTGGGGGCGTGGTCAGCAGTTCTTC. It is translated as CASSFSIPDPWGRGQQFF.

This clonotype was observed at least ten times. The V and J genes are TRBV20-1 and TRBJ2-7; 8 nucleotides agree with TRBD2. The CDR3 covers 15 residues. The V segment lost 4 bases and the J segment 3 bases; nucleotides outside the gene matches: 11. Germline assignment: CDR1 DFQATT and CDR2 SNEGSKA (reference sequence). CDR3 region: CSAKMSGGLYYEQYF. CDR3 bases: TGCAGTGCTAAAATGTCGGGAGGGCTCTACTACGAGCAGTACTTC.

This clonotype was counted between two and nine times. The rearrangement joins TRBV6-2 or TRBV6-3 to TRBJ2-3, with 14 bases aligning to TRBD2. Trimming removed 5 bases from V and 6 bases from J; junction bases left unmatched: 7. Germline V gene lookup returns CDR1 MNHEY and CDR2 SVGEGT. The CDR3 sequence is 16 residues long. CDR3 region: CASSPARTSGRDTQYF. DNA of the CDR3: TGTGCCAGCAGTCCCGCCCGGACTAGCGGGAGGGATACGCAGTATTTT.

CDR3 sequence: CASSLSRSAYEQYF. The DNA for the CDR3 is TGTGCCAGCAGCTTATCTAGGTCGGCCTACGAGCAGTACTTC. V is TRBV7-2 and J is TRBJ2-7; D is ambiguous. Trimming shortened V by 2 bases and J by 2 bases, and 10 bases separated the two germline ends. This CDR3 spans 14 amino acids. Germline values: CDR1 SGHTA, CDR2 FQGNSA.

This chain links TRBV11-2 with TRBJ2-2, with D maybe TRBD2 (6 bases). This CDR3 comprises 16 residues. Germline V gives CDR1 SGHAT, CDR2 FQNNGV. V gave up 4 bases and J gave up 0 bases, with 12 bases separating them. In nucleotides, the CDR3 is TGTGCCAGCAGCTATCGACTAGACACGAACACCGGGGAGCTGTTTTTT. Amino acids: CASSYRLDTNTGELFF.

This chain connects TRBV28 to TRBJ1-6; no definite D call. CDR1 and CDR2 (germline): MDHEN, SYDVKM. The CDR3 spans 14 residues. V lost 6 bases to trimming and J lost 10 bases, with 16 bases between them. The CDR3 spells CASRPGQAQSPLHF. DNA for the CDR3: TGTGCCAGCAGGCCCGGGCAGGCACAGTCACCCCTCCACTTT.

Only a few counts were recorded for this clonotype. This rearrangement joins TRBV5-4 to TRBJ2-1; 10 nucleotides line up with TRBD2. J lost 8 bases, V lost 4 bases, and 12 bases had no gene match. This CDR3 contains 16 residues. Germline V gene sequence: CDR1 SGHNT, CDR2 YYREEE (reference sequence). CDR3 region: CASSERERGGSDEQFF. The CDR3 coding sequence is TGTGCCAGCAGCGAACGAGAGCGGGGGGGCTCGGATGAGCAGTTCTTC.

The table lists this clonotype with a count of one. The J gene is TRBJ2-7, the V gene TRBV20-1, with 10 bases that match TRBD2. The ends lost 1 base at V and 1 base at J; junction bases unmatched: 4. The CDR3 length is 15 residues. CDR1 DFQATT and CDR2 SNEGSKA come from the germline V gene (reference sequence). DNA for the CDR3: TGCAGTGCTAGAGGACTAGCGGGCCGATCCTACGAGCAGTACTTC. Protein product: CSARGLAGRSYEQYF.

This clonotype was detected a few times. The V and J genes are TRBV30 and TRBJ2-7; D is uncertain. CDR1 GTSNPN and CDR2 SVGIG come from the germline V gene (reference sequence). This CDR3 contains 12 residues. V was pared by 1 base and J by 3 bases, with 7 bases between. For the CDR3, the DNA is TGTGCCTGGAGTGATGGAAGCTACGAGCAGTACTTC. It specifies CAWSDGSYEQYF.

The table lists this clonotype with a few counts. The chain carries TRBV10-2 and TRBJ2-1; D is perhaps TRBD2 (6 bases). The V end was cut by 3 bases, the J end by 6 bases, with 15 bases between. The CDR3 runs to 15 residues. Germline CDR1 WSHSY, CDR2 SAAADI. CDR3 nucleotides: TGCGCCAGCAGTGACCCCCCCCTGGGGGGCAATGAGCAGTTCTTC. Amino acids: CASSDPPLGGNEQFF.

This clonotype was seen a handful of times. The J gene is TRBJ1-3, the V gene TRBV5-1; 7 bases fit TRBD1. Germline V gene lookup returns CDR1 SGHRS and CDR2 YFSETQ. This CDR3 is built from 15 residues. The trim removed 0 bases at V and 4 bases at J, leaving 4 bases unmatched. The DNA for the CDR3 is TGCGCCAGCAGCTTGGAGGGACAGCGCGGAAACACCATATATTTT. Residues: CASSLEGQRGNTIYF.

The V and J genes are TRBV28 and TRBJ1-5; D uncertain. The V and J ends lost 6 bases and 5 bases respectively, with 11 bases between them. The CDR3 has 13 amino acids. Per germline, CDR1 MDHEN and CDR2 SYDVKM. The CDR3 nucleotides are TGTGCCAGCAGGGTGGGTTCTTATCAGCCCCAGCATTTT. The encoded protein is CASRVGSYQPQHF. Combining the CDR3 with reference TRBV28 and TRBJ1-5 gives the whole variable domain DVKVTQSSRYLVKRTGEKVFLECVQDMDHENMFWYRQDPGLGLRLIYFSYDVKMKEKGDIPEGYSVSREKKERFSLILESASTNQTSMYLCASRVGSYQPQHFGDGTRLSIL.

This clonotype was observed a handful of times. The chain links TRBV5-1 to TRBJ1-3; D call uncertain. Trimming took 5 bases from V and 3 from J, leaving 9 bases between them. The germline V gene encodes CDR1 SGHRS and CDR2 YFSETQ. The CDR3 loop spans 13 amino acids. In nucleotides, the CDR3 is TGCGCCAGCAGAGAGACCGGTGGAAACACCATATATTTT. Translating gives CASRETGGNTIYF. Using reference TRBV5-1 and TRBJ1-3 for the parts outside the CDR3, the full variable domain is KAGVTQTPRYLIKTRGQQVTLSCSPISGHRSVSWYQQTPGQGLQFLFEYFSETQRNKGNFPGRFSGRQFSNSRSEMNVSTLELGDSALYLCASRETGGNTIYFGEGSWLTVV.

Here the CDR3 DNA reads TGTGCCAGCAGTTCCACCGGACAGGATCAGCCCCAGCATTTT. Residues: CASSSTGQDQPQHF. The J gene is TRBJ1-5, the V gene TRBV6-5, with 7 bases that match TRBD1. The CDR3 spans 14 residues. V shed 4 bases and J 5 bases; nucleotides not matched to a gene: 5. In germline, CDR1 is MNHEY, CDR2 SVGAGI.

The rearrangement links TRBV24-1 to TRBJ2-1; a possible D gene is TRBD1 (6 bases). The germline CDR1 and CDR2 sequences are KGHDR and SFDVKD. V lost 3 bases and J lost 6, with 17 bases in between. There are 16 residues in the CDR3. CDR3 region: CATSDRQAQGGNEQFF. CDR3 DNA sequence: TGTGCCACCAGTGATAGACAGGCCCAAGGAGGCAATGAGCAGTTCTTC.

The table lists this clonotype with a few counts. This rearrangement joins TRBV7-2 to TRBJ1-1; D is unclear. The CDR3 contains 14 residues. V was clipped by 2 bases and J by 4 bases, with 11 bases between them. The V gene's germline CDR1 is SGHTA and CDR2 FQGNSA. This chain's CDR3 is CASSLHSLGTEAFF. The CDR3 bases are TGTGCCAGCAGCTTACACTCCCTGGGCACTGAAGCTTTCTTT.